A single sample gave rise to the 3 T cell receptor beta chains below, sequenced in a study of blood T cell repertoires in COVID-19. The data were produced by immunoSEQ multiplex PCR, yet TCRdb's version contains in-frame clones alone and is incomplete. The data contain approximately 96,000 clones, over 75% of them singletons. Source material: peripheral blood. The origin of the receptors is an elderly woman with acute or convalescent COVID-19.

The chain recombines TRBV6-5 with TRBJ2-1; D is unclear. The CDR3 extends over 12 amino acids. The germline V gene encodes CDR1 MNHEY and CDR2 SVGAGI. V shed 8 bases and J shed 2 bases, with 7 bases lying between them. CDR3 in DNA: TGTGCCAGCTCAGAAGCCTACAATGAGCAGTTCTTC. Its protein is CASSEAYNEQFF.

This sequence joins TRBV4-2 and TRBJ1-4; the D gene is possibly TRBD1 (6 bases). Germline CDR1 and CDR2: LGHNA and YNFKEQ. The CDR3 is made up of 15 amino acids. The germline V and J ends were trimmed by 0 bases and 6 bases, with 11 bases remaining between them. CDR3 amino acids: CASSQEGAGDEKLFF. Here the CDR3 DNA reads TGTGCCAGCAGCCAAGAAGGGGCAGGGGATGAAAAACTGTTTTTT.

The chain is built from TRBV7-9 and TRBJ2-7; 10 nucleotides match TRBD2. The CDR3 is 15 amino acids. CDR1 is SEHNR and CDR2 is FQNEAQ in the germline V gene (reference sequence). The junction had 6 bases not matched to a gene; V was cut back by 5 bases and J by 2 bases. For the CDR3, the DNA is TGTGCCAGCAGCCGGAGCGGGGGGGCCCCCTACGAGCAGTACTTC. Translation gives CASSRSGGAPYEQYF.